Included here is one T cell receptor beta chain sequence, with context. Its antigen is currently unknown. The junction departs from germline at one end; a sequencing error may be responsible. The CDR3 has 11 amino acids. Germline V gives CDR1 SGDLS, CDR2 YYNGEE. The entry originates in a study of T cells in Graves' hyperthyroidism and ophthalmopathy. From RNA transcripts, TCR beta CDR3 regions were amplified. First-round RT-PCR of the TCR CDR3 relied on the HTBI primer set. One entry per CDR3 protein results from TCRdb running MiXCR on the multiplex PCR reads. The sample includes 550,000 to 600,000 distinct CDR3 sequences, around 42% seen only once; the top ten take roughly 20%. Findings of the study overall: Separation of ophthalmopathy from stable hyperthyroidism was achieved by a 13 V-J model. Most thyroid clonotypes that were expanded above 0.001 also turned up in blood.

Each diagnosis drew on symptoms, thyroxine, TRAb, thyroid ultrasound and orbital computed tomography findings. This clonotype was sampled from an adult woman with Graves' disease, either hyperthyroidism or ophthalmopathy (not recorded which). V usage is TRBV9 and J usage is TRBJ1-1; D might be TRBD1 (5 bases). Material for sequencing was peripheral blood or thyroid tissue (not recorded which). CDR3 protein: CASSDGTSGKF. CDR3 nucleotide sequence: TGTGCCAGCAGCGACGGGACTAGCGGGAAATTT.